The rows below give T cell receptor beta chains drawn from one sample of a study of blood T cell repertoires in COVID-19. Method: immunoSEQ multiplex PCR; TCRdb's copy keeps in-frame clones and lacks some. This table has fewer than 450,000 clones, about 93% appearing once. Sequencing was done on a sample of peripheral blood. All receptors derive from a woman aged 18 to 35 who had recovered from COVID-19. The CDR3 runs from the conserved cysteine through the conserved F or W. The D gene is left open where the match is weak. Clone sizes are given selectively: once, few, many, or a class where the clone is expanded.

>TRBD1|TRBJ1-6|once|15|TRBV27
TGTGCCAGCAGTTCCTACAGGGGGATGGATTCACCCCTCCACTTT
CASSSYRGMDSPLHF
>-|TRBJ1-3|-|16|TRBV9
TGTGCCAGCAGCGAAACGGGGGGAAGCAAGGGAAACACCATATATTTT
CASSETGGSKGNTIYF
>-|TRBJ1-4|-|17|TRBV4-3
TGCGCCAGCAGCCAAGGGTCTTCGGGAGAATATAATGAAAAACTGTTTTTT
CASSQGSSGEYNEKLFF
>TRBD1|TRBJ1-3|-|17|TRBV11-3
TGTGCCAGCAGCTCCCTTCGTCAGGGGGCGCGGGGAAACACCATATATTTT
CASSSLRQGARGNTIYF
>-|TRBJ2-1|-|15|TRBV10-3
TGTGCCATCAGTAATCTAGCGAACGGCGACAATGAGCAGTTCTTC
CAISNLANGDNEQFF
>TRBD2|TRBJ2-5|once|12|TRBV2
TGTGCCAGCAAGACTAGCGGGATCATTGGGTACTTC
CASKTSGIIGYF
>TRBD1|TRBJ1-2|-|15|TRBV18
TGTGCCAGCTCAAGCGGGCAAGGGGGCAACTATGGCTACACCTTC
CASSSGQGGNYGYTF
>-|TRBJ1-5|-|12|TRBV5-6
TGTGCCAGCAGCGCTCTCAGGCAGCCCCAGCATTTT
CASSALRQPQHF
>TRBD1|TRBJ1-2|-|15|TRBV19
TGTGCCAGTAGTATCTCGACAGGGGGGAACTATGGCTACACCTTC
CASSISTGGNYGYTF
>-|TRBJ1-6|-|14|TRBV2
TGTGCCAGCAGTGGACCGGGACACTCGTCACCCCTCCACTTT
CASSGPGHSSPLHF
>-|TRBJ2-1|-|14|TRBV4-3
TGCGCCAGCAGCCAAGAACGAGATCCCAATGAGCAGTTCTTC
CASSQERDPNEQFF
>TRBD1|TRBJ1-2|-|15|TRBV11-2
TGTGCCAGCAGCCGAGACAGGGCAGTCGACTATGGCTACACCTTC
CASSRDRAVDYGYTF
>-|TRBJ1-1|-|14|TRBV10-3
TGTGCCATCAGTGAGTTAGCCAGGGGCGCTGAAGCTTTCTTT
CAISELARGAEAFF
>-|TRBJ2-2|-|15|TRBV23-1
TGCGCCGTCTACAAGGCAGGTGATAACACCGGGGAGCTGTTTTTT
CAVYKAGDNTGELFF
>TRBD1|TRBJ2-2|-|21|TRBV4-3
TGCGCCAGCAGCCAATCCCAGACCGGGACAGGGGCTTCTATGGACACCGGGGAGCTGTTTTTT
CASSQSQTGTGASMDTGELFF
>-|TRBJ2-2|-|14|TRBV3-1/TRBV3-2
TGTGCCAGCAGCCAAGGGAGGTCCACCGGGGAGCTGTTTTTT
CASSQGRSTGELFF
>TRBD2|TRBJ2-1|-|15|TRBV7-8
TGTGCCAGCAGCTCCAGCGGGAGGGCCTACAATGAGCAGTTCTTC
CASSSSGRAYNEQFF
>-|TRBJ2-2|-|15|TRBV19
TGTGCCAGTAGTAATCCAGGGGAAAGGAACGGGGAGCTGTTTTTT
CASSNPGERNGELFF
>-|TRBJ1-2|-|15|TRBV27
TGTGCCAGCAGTTTATCCGTCCAGTCAAACTATGGCTACACCTTC
CASSLSVQSNYGYTF
>-|TRBJ2-2|once|16|TRBV4-3
TGCGCCAGCAGCCAAGTTGCGGGACCGAACACCGGGGAGCTGTTTTTT
CASSQVAGPNTGELFF
>-|TRBJ1-2|-|12|TRBV29-1
TGCAGCGTTGAGGGCGGGTACTATGGCTACACCTTC
CSVEGGYYGYTF
>-|TRBJ2-3|-|14|TRBV5-1
TGCGCCAGCAGTCAGGGCCCCAGCCCAGATACGCAGTATTTT
CASSQGPSPDTQYF
>-|TRBJ1-5|-|13|TRBV19
TGTGCCAGTAGTTGGGTCCGGGGTCAGCCCCAGCATTTT
CASSWVRGQPQHF